This TCR beta chain emerged from a study of T cell responses to AZD1222 COVID-19 vaccine (dated by TCRdb to about 2021). Study-level background: AZD1222 recipients given second doses at about 4 weeks or at about 12 weeks were pooled, since spike-specific TCR depth and breadth were not found to differ between the two schedules. Enrollment into the trials was organized by age into subgroups of 18-55, 56-69 and 70-plus years, and those subgroups contained roughly 140, 27 and 60 TCR-sequenced participants, respectively. A total of 240 or so trial participants underwent TCR sequencing, of whom nearly 210 had received two doses of AZD1222 and 26 had received two doses of the MenACWY control vaccine.

Overall study results and their limits: Because no day 14 peak-response samples were available, the repertoires could be characterized only after the peak T cell response. After two AZD1222 doses, both the breadth and the depth of spike-specific TCRs were significantly higher than at day 0 and than in MenACWY recipients. Vaccine-associated CD4 TCRs spanned the whole spike protein, with dominant responses in regions 160-218 and 743-854. Conclusions about previously exposed vaccinees are limited, since just five to seven AZD1222 recipients were seropositive for SARS-CoV-2 at baseline. Epitopes outside the regions mutated in the B.1.351 and B.1.1.7 variants were reportedly recognized by nearly half of the unique spike-specific TCRs. In the small 56-69-year group, the increase in depth fell short of significance, most likely because of low power. Most participants were white British and females outnumbered males, and the authors suggested that clonal diversity may have been underestimated.

The CDR3 regions of human TCRbeta chains were subjected to immunosequencing. Per the authors' processing: Repertoire TCRs were matched against a reference library of SARS-CoV-2-specific TCRs generated with the MIRA antigen-specificity platform. Breadth meant the fraction of unique TCRs that were SARS-CoV-2-associated, whereas depth meant the fraction of total T cells that were SARS-CoV-2-associated. Using the MIRA data, every spike-specific TCR was mapped to the spike region that the TCR reacted to and assigned to either a CD4 or a CD8 class. Log10-transformed breadth and depth values were compared by one-way ANOVA with Sidak's multiple comparisons tests. Drawn from immuneACCESS, this table holds only the in-frame rearrangements with V and J called that TCRdb kept. Clones are partly lost; checked studies trace under half to an unresolved V gene and leave the rest unexplained. V and J calls and clone size are copied from that table; D and trimming were computed from the DNA. For this sample the table gives around 140,000 clones, of which 85% to 90% were detected only once. The ten largest clones capture under 2% of the sample.

The germline V gene gives CDR1 as SGHRS and CDR2 as YFSETQ. The CDR3, from cysteine to phenylalanine, totals 15 residues. The kept DNA is CDR3 alone, 45 bases in frame from the first base. The germline V and J ends show losses of 4 bases and 7 bases respectively, and no gene match explains 7 bases of the junction. Comments on this clone: Its antigen is not yet known. No clone much larger than this one lies a single base away; base qualities are absent.

Interpreted using the paper, the time point label stands for: baseline before first vaccination. Vaccinee samples came from UK trials COV001 and COV002, including a single-blind randomized controlled phase 2/3 trial of AZD1222 (ChAdOx1 nCoV-19) in healthy adults. For TCRbeta chain sequencing, PBMC samples from trial participants were taken at day 0 and at day 28 after the second dose. Here the sequenced sample was peripheral blood, taken on day 0 of AZD1222 vaccination. This receptor was obtained from an adult in good health. The V and J genes are TRBV5-1 and TRBJ2-1, and 11 junction bases match TRBD2. CDR3 loop: CASSLRLAGINEQFF. The DNA reads as follows: TGCGCCAGCAGCCTAAGACTAGCGGGAATAAATGAGCAGTTCTTC.